Following are 10 T cell receptor beta chains from one sample sequenced in a study of blood T cell repertoires in COVID-19 (dated by TCRdb to the early 2020s). Library preparation was by the immunoSEQ multiplex PCR assay. TCRdb mirrors the immuneACCESS table, restricted to in-frame sequences. Some clones are absent from its copies; in checked studies, under half trace to an unresolved V gene, and the reason for the others is unknown. Here the sample has about 400,000 clones; more than 75% occur a single time. The top ten clonotypes cover 2.5% to 3.5% of the sample. Sequencing input: PBMCs or T cells enriched from blood (not recorded which). The receptors were sampled from a woman in her twenties or thirties who had recovered from COVID-19.

The CDR3 loop reads CASTNSGYYEQYF. DNA for the CDR3: TGCGCCAGCACCAATAGCGGGTACTACGAGCAGTACTTC. V gene TRBV5-1 combines with J gene TRBJ2-7, with 7 bases fitting TRBD2. CDR1 and CDR2 (germline): SGHRS, YFSETQ. Trimming cost V 6 bases and J 3 bases; bases outside gene matches: 6. The CDR3 loop spans 13 amino acids.

This chain joins TRBV29-1 and TRBJ2-1; perhaps TRBD1 as D (6 bases). Trimming left V 2 bases short and J 8 bases short, with 10 bases between. The CDR3 covers 12 residues. CDR1 is SQVTM, CDR2 ANQGSEA, per germline. The CDR3 nucleotides are TGCAGCGTTGAAACCCCAGGGGATGAGCAGTTCTTC. It translates to CSVETPGDEQFF.

The V and J genes are TRBV5-1 and TRBJ1-1; no firm D call. Germline V gives CDR1 SGHRS, CDR2 YFSETQ. This CDR3 comprises 14 residues. V shed 0 bases and J shed 2 bases, with 8 bases lying between them. The CDR3 DNA follows: TGCGCCAGCAGCTTGGTTGGGCGCAACACTGAAGCTTTCTTT. Translation gives CASSLVGRNTEAFF.

J is TRBJ1-2 and V is TRBV3-1 (or the pseudogene TRBV3-2); 8 positions agree with TRBD1. The V segment lost 3 bases and the J segment 7 bases; nucleotides outside the gene matches: 7. CDR1 and CDR2 (germline): LGHDT, YNNKEL (reference sequence). The CDR3 has 14 residues. The CDR3 region has the DNA TGTGCCAGCAGCCAGGGGACAGGTTGGCGTGGCTACACCTTC. Its translation is CASSQGTGWRGYTF.

About this clone: Other DNA sequences in the sample encode the same CDR3. This rearrangement joins TRBV6-5 to TRBJ1-2; weak D call: TRBD1 (6 bases). The CDR3 is 13 residues long. Germline V gene lookup returns CDR1 MNHEY and CDR2 SVGAGI. V shed 6 bases and J shed 4 bases, with 12 bases lying between them. As DNA, the CDR3 is TGTGCCAGCAGGGGAGGGGGAACCTATGGCTACACCTTC. Its protein is CASRGGGTYGYTF.

V usage is TRBV5-5 and J usage is TRBJ2-1, with 8 bases that match TRBD1. This CDR3 is 15 amino acids long. The V and J ends lost 0 bases and 6 bases, in that order; junction bases with no gene match: 5. Germline V gene lookup returns CDR1 SGHKS and CDR2 YYEKEE (reference sequence). The CDR3 sequence: CASSLGTGSINEQFF. The CDR3 bases are TGTGCCAGCAGCTTGGGGACAGGGAGTATCAATGAGCAGTTCTTC.

The chain couples TRBV19 to TRBJ1-2; D perhaps matches TRBD1 (5 bases). Germline V gene data show CDR1 as LNHDA and CDR2 as SQIVND (reference sequence). The CDR3 length is 13 residues. With 6 bases removed from V and 4 bases from J, the gap between germline ends came to 12 bases. This CDR3 reads CASRLTDLYGYTF. CDR3 DNA: TGTGCCAGTAGGCTGACAGATCTCTATGGCTACACCTTC.

The chain uses TRBV11-2 and TRBJ2-5; D is unclear. CDR1 and CDR2 from the germline V gene are SGHAT and FQNNGV. This CDR3 region has 15 residues. V shed 0 bases and J shed 5 bases, with 13 bases lying between them. The DNA of the CDR3 is TGTGCCAGCAGCTTAGATAGGTACAGTGTCGAGACCCAGTACTTC. Translated: CASSLDRYSVETQYF. The whole variable domain, filled in from reference TRBV11-2 and TRBJ2-5, reads EAGVAQSPRYKIIEKRQSVAFWCNPISGHATLYWYQQILGQGPKLLIQFQNNGVVDDSQLPKDRFSAERLKGVDSTLKIQPAKLEDSAVYLCASSLDRYSVETQYFGPGTRLLVL.

This clone was counted a single time. The CDR3 nucleotides are TGTGCCACCAGTGATTTGGCGCAGGGAGGCTATGGCTACACCTTC. This gives the protein CATSDLAQGGYGYTF. The chain carries TRBV24-1 and TRBJ1-2, with a tentative D call TRBD1 (5 bases). The V and J ends lost 0 bases and 4 bases respectively, with 11 bases between them. CDR1 KGHDR and CDR2 SFDVKD come from the germline V gene. The CDR3 runs 15 residues.

This chain connects TRBV20-1 to TRBJ2-1, with TRBD2 matching over 7 bases. The CDR3 spans 11 residues. V lost 6 bases and J lost 10; bases outside the gene matches: 6. Germline assignment: CDR1 DFQATT and CDR2 SNEGSKA (reference sequence). The CDR3 region has the DNA TGCAGTGCACTACTAGCGAGGGAGCAGTTCTTC. Protein product: CSALLAREQFF.